The TCR beta chain under discussion was sequenced for a study of OX40 agonist ivuxolimab in advanced cancers. On the study more broadly: Participants, 80% to 90% male, averaged about 59 years of age, ranging from roughly 23 to 90.

Worth noting for this clone: Its antigen is as yet unknown.

Produced via immunoSEQ multiplex PCR; TCRdb's table is partial and in-frame only. The data show 55,000 to 80,000 clones, 84% seen once. This CDR3 has 13 residues. V lost 7 bases and J lost 5, with 11 bases in between. Germline V lookup: CDR1 MNHEY, CDR2 SMNVEV (reference sequence). Study findings and constraints: Still undetermined is the antigen specificity of the expanded peripheral T cells. At 0.1 to 3.0 mg/kg and by week 6, CD4+ and CD8+ T cells in the blood had expanded clonally.

The chain is built from TRBV27 and TRBJ1-4, with D possibly TRBD1 on 5 matching bases. The source was CD4+ or CD8+ T cells sorted from blood, collected in a trial of the OX40 agonist ivuxolimab. The sequence was collected from an adult with an advanced solid tumor such as melanoma, head and neck, liver or kidney cancer. CDR3 bases: TGTGCCAGCACTAGGGGATGGAATGAAAAACTGTTTTTT. Encoded protein: CASTRGWNEKLFF.